The 23 T cell receptor beta chains below were found in one sample sequenced in a study of human T cells and chemical hapten exposure. Noted time point: patch test 1, 2 weeks after DPC sensitization. As for treatment: therapeutic diphenylcyclopropenone sensitization with weekly scalp DPC. TCRdb re-called the RACE reads with MiXCR, one entry per CDR3 protein. This table has 74,000 or so distinct CDR3 sequences, around a tenth appearing once. The sequencing used whole blood, collected in connection with sensitization to the hapten diphenylcyclopropenone (DPC). The source of these receptors is a woman aged 50 to 65 with alopecia areata. Some clones in this sample may be carry-over from other donors' samples.

The table lists this clonotype with a few counts. This sequence joins TRBV7-2 and TRBJ2-1; D may match TRBD1 or TRBD2 (6 bases each). V lost 5 bases to trimming and J lost 9 bases, with 20 bases between them. Germline V gene sequence: CDR1 SGHTA, CDR2 FQGNSA. There are 15 residues in the CDR3. The CDR3: CASSPSRLEGGEQFF. The CDR3, as DNA: TGTGCCAGCAGCCCCTCAAGACTGGAGGGGGGTGAGCAGTTCTTC.

This clonotype has just a few counts. The J gene is TRBJ2-1, the V gene TRBV2; 8 nucleotides align to TRBD2. The CDR3 sequence is 16 residues long. The V gene's germline CDR1 is SNHLY and CDR2 FYNNEI. J gave up 1 base and V 4 bases, and 6 bases lay outside the gene matches. This CDR3 is CASSVKGTRSYNEQFF. The CDR3 coding sequence is TGTGCCAGCAGTGTTAAGGGGACTAGGTCCTACAATGAGCAGTTCTTC. Filled out from reference TRBV2 and TRBJ2-1, the complete variable domain reads EPEVTQTPSHQVTQMGQEVILRCVPISNHLYFYWYRQILGQKVEFLVSFYNNEISEKSEIFDDQFSVERPDGSNFTLKIRSTKLEDSAMYFCASSVKGTRSYNEQFFGPGTRLTVL.

This clonotype was seen repeatedly, ten times or more. This chain links TRBV4-2 with TRBJ2-1, with 7 nucleotides matching TRBD2. The V gene end was trimmed by 2 bases and the J gene end by 5 bases; junction bases not matched to a gene: 6. Per the germline V gene, CDR1 is LGHNA and CDR2 is YNFKEQ. The CDR3 is made up of 15 amino acids. CDR3 region: CASSQLSGPHNEQFF. As DNA, the CDR3 is TGTGCCAGCAGCCAACTTAGCGGGCCCCACAATGAGCAGTTCTTC.

The J gene is TRBJ1-6, the V gene TRBV28, with TRBD1 matching 9 bases. Germline V lookup: CDR1 MDHEN, CDR2 SYDVKM. J was trimmed by 9 bases and V by 5 bases; bases with no gene match: 8. CDR3 size: 15 residues. CDR3 sequence: CASSHPGTGSSPLHF. The CDR3, as DNA: TGTGCCAGCAGTCACCCCGGGACAGGGAGTTCACCCCTCCACTTT.

This clonotype was seen only a few times. V is TRBV14 and J is TRBJ1-1; no clear D. V was shortened by 0 bases and J by 0 bases, with 20 bases between the two germline ends. The germline CDR1 and CDR2 sequences are SGHDN and FVKESK. The CDR3 extends over 19 amino acids. The CDR3 loop reads CASSQDKGRRGILNTEAFF. CDR3 bases: TGTGCCAGCAGCCAAGATAAAGGGAGAAGAGGGATTTTGAACACTGAAGCTTTCTTT.

This clonotype showed up just a few times. This chain links TRBV20-1 with TRBJ2-1, with D maybe TRBD1 (6 bases). The CDR3 loop spans 16 amino acids. The germline CDR1 and CDR2 sequences are DFQATT and SNEGSKA (reference sequence). V was shortened by 6 bases and J by 3 bases, with 21 bases between the two germline ends. This CDR3 reads CSAPHLGTQYYNEQFF. In DNA, the CDR3 is TGCAGTGCCCCCCACCTCGGGACACAATACTACAATGAGCAGTTCTTC.

This clonotype was counted a few times. The genes are TRBV27 and TRBJ2-3; tentative D call: TRBD2 (5 bases). CDR3 size: 15 residues. Trimming shortened V by 3 bases and J by 7 bases, and 17 bases separated the two germline ends. CDR1 and CDR2 (germline): MNHEY, SMNVEV (reference sequence). CDR3 in DNA: TGTGCCAGCAGTTTTGAGGGCTTCTTGGGGAATACGCAGTATTTT. Amino acids: CASSFEGFLGNTQYF.

The rearrangement joins TRBV20-1 to TRBJ2-1; the D is unclear. CDR1 is DFQATT and CDR2 is SNEGSKA in the germline V gene (reference sequence). The CDR3 totals 14 residues. The V end was cut by 3 bases, the J end by 6 bases, with 15 bases between. The CDR3 here is CSARRRPSPNEQFF. CDR3 DNA: TGCAGTGCTAGGCGTCGCCCCTCGCCCAATGAGCAGTTCTTC.

This chain links TRBV2 with TRBJ2-3; D is ambiguous. Germline V gene sequence: CDR1 SNHLY, CDR2 FYNNEI. The CDR3 is 15 amino acids. V was pared by 3 bases and J by 5 bases, with 15 bases between. The DNA of the CDR3 is TGTGCCAGCAGTGATGTAGCAGTCCTGCGAGATACGCAGTATTTT. Protein product: CASSDVAVLRDTQYF. The whole variable domain, remainder taken from reference TRBV2 and TRBJ2-3, is EPEVTQTPSHQVTQMGQEVILRCVPISNHLYFYWYRQILGQKVEFLVSFYNNEISEKSEIFDDQFSVERPDGSNFTLKIRSTKLEDSAMYFCASSDVAVLRDTQYFGPGTRLTVL.

This clonotype was seen more than once but under ten times. This sequence joins TRBV7-3 and TRBJ2-3; the D gene is possibly TRBD2 (5 bases). CDR3 size: 14 residues. CDR1 and CDR2 from the germline V gene are SGHTA and FQGTGA. V was cut by 5 bases and J by 4 bases, with 13 bases left in between. The CDR3 protein is CASSPEGRADTQYF. In DNA, the CDR3 is TGTGCCAGCAGCCCAGAAGGGCGGGCAGATACGCAGTATTTT.

This clonotype has more than one count but fewer than ten. V gene TRBV30 combines with J gene TRBJ1-2; D may be TRBD1 (6 bases). V gave up 5 bases and J gave up 8 bases, with 12 bases separating them. Looked up from germline, CDR1 is GTSNPN and CDR2 is SVGIG (reference sequence). The length of the CDR3 is 11 residues. In nucleotides, the CDR3 is TGTGCCTGGGACAGGCCTGGGGGCTACACCTTC. Protein product: CAWDRPGGYTF.

The chain is built from TRBV7-2 and TRBJ2-5; 8 bases agree with TRBD1. Germline-derived CDR1 and CDR2 are SGHTA and FQGNSA. V dropped 10 bases and J dropped 2; count of bases not matched to a gene: 9. CDR3 length: 14 amino acids. In DNA form, the CDR3 reads TGTGCCACCCTGGTAAGACAGGGGCAAGAGACCCAGTACTTC. Translation gives CATLVRQGQETQYF.

This clonotype has more than one count but fewer than ten. V usage is TRBV14 and J usage is TRBJ2-1; 7 bases align to TRBD2. The CDR3 length is 16 residues. The germline CDR1 and CDR2 sequences are SGHDN and FVKESK. J lost 9 bases, V lost 7 bases, and 18 bases had no gene match. As DNA, the CDR3 is TGTGCCAGCACCCCTGCGGGACTACTTTTGGGCAGTGAGCAGTTCTTC. Translation gives CASTPAGLLLGSEQFF.

This clonotype was detected many times. The V gene is TRBV18, the J gene TRBJ2-3; D may be TRBD2 (6 bases). V shed 3 bases and J shed 6 bases, with 16 bases lying between them. Germline V lookup: CDR1 KGHSH, CDR2 LQKENI. This CDR3 region has 15 residues. The CDR3, as DNA: TGTGCCAGCTCACCCCGGGACTCAGGAAGGGATACGCAGTATTTT. Its protein is CASSPRDSGRDTQYF. Looking up the rest from reference TRBV18 and TRBJ2-3 gives the full variable domain: NAGVMQNPRHLVRRRGQEARLRCSPMKGHSHVYWYRQLPEEGLKFMVYLQKENIIDESGMPKERFSAEFPKEGPSILRIQQVVRGDSAAYFCASSPRDSGRDTQYFGPGTRLTVL.

This clonotype occurred many times. The rearrangement links TRBV5-1 to TRBJ2-5; 11 bases agree with TRBD1. This CDR3 is built from 14 residues. V gave up 4 bases and J gave up 3 bases; unmatched junction bases: 2. CDR1 SGHRS and CDR2 YFSETQ come from the germline V gene. CDR3 DNA: TGCGCCAGCAGCCGGACAGGGGGCGAAGAGACCCAGTACTTC. Encoded protein: CASSRTGGEETQYF.

This clonotype was seen many times. This chain uses TRBV20-1 with TRBJ2-7, with 8 bases fitting TRBD1. This CDR3 is 14 amino acids long. CDR1 is DFQATT and CDR2 is SNEGSKA in the germline V gene (reference sequence). Trimming removed 6 bases from V and 1 base from J; junction bases left unmatched: 8. The CDR3 reads CSAEGQGISYEQYF. CDR3 nucleotides: TGCAGTGCAGAAGGACAGGGTATTTCCTACGAGCAGTACTTC.

This clonotype was counted once. This chain connects TRBV14 to TRBJ2-2, with a possible D match to TRBD2 (6 bases). This CDR3 spans 14 amino acids. The germline V gene encodes CDR1 SGHDN and CDR2 FVKESK. The V gene lost 2 bases and the J gene lost 7 bases, with 11 bases spanning the gap. DNA for the CDR3: TGTGCCAGCAGCCAACTAGCGCTTGACGGGGAGCTGTTTTTT. This codes for CASSQLALDGELFF.

The chain uses TRBV18 and TRBJ2-3; TRBD2 agrees at 10 bases. Germline CDR1 and CDR2: KGHSH and LQKENI. Losses at the gene ends were 2 bases for V and 5 bases for J; bases not matched to a gene: 10. The CDR3 has 17 residues. CDR3: CASSPSWTSGLLDTQYF. CDR3 DNA sequence: TGTGCCAGCTCACCATCTTGGACTAGCGGCCTCCTAGATACGCAGTATTTT.

This clonotype was counted many times. V and J are TRBV11-2 and TRBJ1-1; D might be TRBD1 (5 bases). Trimming shortened V by 4 bases and J by 6 bases, and 15 bases separated the two germline ends. Per the germline V gene, CDR1 is SGHAT and CDR2 is FQNNGV. The CDR3 has 14 amino acids. For the CDR3, the DNA is TGTGCCAGCAGCTCCCCCCCAGGGAAAGCTGAAGCTTTCTTT. Amino acid sequence: CASSSPPGKAEAFF.

This clonotype was observed a few times. CDR3 residues: CASSISPAGPTDTQYF. CDR3 sequence (DNA): TGTGCCAGTAGTATATCGCCAGCGGGCCCCACAGATACGCAGTATTTT. The chain combines TRBV19 with TRBJ2-3; perhaps TRBD2 as D (6 bases). The CDR3 loop spans 16 amino acids. Trimming took off 2 bases at V and 2 bases at J, with 14 bases between the two ends. Looked up from germline, CDR1 is LNHDA and CDR2 is SQIVND (reference sequence).

This clonotype has a handful of counts. The chain employs TRBV12-3 or TRBV12-4 and TRBJ1-4; D gene unclear. V was trimmed by 3 bases and J by 15 bases, leaving 11 bases between them. The CDR3 runs to 11 residues. CDR3 bases: TGTGCCAGCAGTTTCTCCGGGGTAATGTTTTTT. As protein: CASSFSGVMFF.

Only a few counts were recorded for this clonotype. The chain combines TRBV5-6 with TRBJ2-3; 8 positions match TRBD2. This CDR3 comprises 16 residues. V lost 3 bases, J lost 4 bases, and 10 bases stayed unmatched. Germline V gene data show CDR1 as SGHDT and CDR2 as YYEEEE. The CDR3, as DNA: TGTGCCAGCAGCTCGGGACTAGAGGTTGGTGCAGATACGCAGTATTTT. Translation: CASSSGLEVGADTQYF.

This clonotype was seen a handful of times. The chain uses TRBV12-3 or TRBV12-4 and TRBJ1-3; D gene uncertain. This CDR3 has 15 amino acids. Trimming left V 4 bases short and J 7 bases short, with 17 bases between. CDR3: CASSSMGPGVNTIYF. DNA of the CDR3: TGTGCCAGCAGTTCCATGGGCCCCGGGGTGAACACCATATATTTT.